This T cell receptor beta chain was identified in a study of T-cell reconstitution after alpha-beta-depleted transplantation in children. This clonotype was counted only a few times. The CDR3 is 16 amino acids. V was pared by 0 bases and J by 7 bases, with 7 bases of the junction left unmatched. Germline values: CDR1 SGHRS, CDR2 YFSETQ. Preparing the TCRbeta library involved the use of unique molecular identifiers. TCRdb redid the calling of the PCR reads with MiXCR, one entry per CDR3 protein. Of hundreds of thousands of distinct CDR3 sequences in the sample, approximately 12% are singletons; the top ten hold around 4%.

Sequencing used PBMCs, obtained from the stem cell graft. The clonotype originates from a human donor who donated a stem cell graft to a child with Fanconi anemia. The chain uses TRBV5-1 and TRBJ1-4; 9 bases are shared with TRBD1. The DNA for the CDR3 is TGCGCCAGCAGCTTGGAGCCAGTGGGACAGGGTGAAAAACTGTTTTTT. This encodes CASSLEPVGQGEKLFF.